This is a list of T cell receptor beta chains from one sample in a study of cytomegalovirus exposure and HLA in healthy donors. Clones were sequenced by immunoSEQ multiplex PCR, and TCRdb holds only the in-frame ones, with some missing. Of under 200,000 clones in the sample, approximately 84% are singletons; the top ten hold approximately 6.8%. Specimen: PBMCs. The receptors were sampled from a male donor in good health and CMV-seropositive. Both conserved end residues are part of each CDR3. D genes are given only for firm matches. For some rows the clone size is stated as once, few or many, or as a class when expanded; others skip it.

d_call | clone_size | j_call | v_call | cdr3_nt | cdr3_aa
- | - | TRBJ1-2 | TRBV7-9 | TGTGCCAGCAGCTTGGGCGGGGGCTACACCTTC | CASSLGGGYTF
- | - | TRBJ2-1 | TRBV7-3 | TGTGCCAGCAGCTTAAGTGCGGGTAATCAGTTCTTC | CASSLSAGNQFF
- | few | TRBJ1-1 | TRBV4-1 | TGCGCCAGCAGCCAAGAGTCTCGGGGGTTTGAAGCTTTCTTT | CASSQESRGFEAFF
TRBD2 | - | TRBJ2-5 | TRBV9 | TGTGCCAGCAGCGCCTGGGGACTAGCAGAGACCCAGTACTTC | CASSAWGLAETQYF
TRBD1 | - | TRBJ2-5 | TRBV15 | TGTGCCACCAGCCCCAGGACAGGCCACCAAGAGACCCAGTACTTC | CATSPRTGHQETQYF
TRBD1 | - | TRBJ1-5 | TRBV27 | TGTGCCAGCAGTCATGGGACAGATAGCAATCAGCCCCAGCATTTT | CASSHGTDSNQPQHF
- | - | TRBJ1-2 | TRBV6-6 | TGTGCCAGCATGGGGGCCAAGGGAAACTATGGCTACACCTTC | CASMGAKGNYGYTF
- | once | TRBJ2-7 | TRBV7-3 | TGTGCCAGCAGCTTAGGGGGAGGGGGCTCCTACGAGCAGTACTTC | CASSLGGGGSYEQYF
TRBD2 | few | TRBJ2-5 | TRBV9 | TGTGCCAGCAGCGTTAAAACCCTAGCGGGAGGGAGAGAGACCCAGTACTTC | CASSVKTLAGGRETQYF
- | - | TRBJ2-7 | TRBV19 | TGTGCCAGTAGTCCAGGGGCCAACTACGAGCAGTACTTC | CASSPGANYEQYF
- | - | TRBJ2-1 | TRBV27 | TGTGCCAGCAGGGACAAATACAATGAGCAGTTCTTC | CASRDKYNEQFF
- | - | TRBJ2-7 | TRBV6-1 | TGTGCCAGCAGTGAAGTTGGGGCCGGCGAGCAGTACTTC | CASSEVGAGEQYF
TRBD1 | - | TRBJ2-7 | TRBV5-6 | TGTGCCAGCAGCTTTACAGGGACAGGCGCCTACGAGCAGTACTTC | CASSFTGTGAYEQYF
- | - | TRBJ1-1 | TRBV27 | TGTGCCAGCAGTTTGAGAGGGTACACTGAAGCTTTCTTT | CASSLRGYTEAFF
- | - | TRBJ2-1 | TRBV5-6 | TGTGCCAGTCTACCTCTTCGGACTACTCTTGGAAATGAGCAGTTCTTC | CASLPLRTTLGNEQFF
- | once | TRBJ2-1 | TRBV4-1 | TGCGCCAGCAGCCAACGTCTTCCTAGCCTCGATGAGCAGTTCTTC | CASSQRLPSLDEQFF
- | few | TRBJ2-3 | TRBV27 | TGTGCCAGCGGCCCTGCGCGGGATACGCAGTATTTT | CASGPARDTQYF
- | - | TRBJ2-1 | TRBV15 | TGTGCCACCAGCAGAGAGCGTGGAGGGAGCTACAATGAGCAGTTCTTC | CATSRERGGSYNEQFF
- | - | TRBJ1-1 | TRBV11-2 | TGTGCCAGCAGCTTAGACCTAGGGGTTGGAGCTTTCTTT | CASSLDLGVGAFF
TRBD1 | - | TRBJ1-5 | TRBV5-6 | TGTGCCAGCAGCTCAGCCCTGACAGGGGGACAGCCCCAGCATTTT | CASSSALTGGQPQHF
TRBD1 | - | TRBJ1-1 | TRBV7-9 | TGTGCCAGCAGCGGGACAGGGGGAACTGAAGCTTTCTTT | CASSGTGGTEAFF
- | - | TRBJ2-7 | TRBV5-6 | TGTGCCAGCAGCTCTTCCTACGAGCAGTACTTC | CASSSSYEQYF
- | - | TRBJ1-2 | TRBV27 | TGTGCCAGCAGACAGGACAGACCTAACTATGGCTACACCTTC | CASRQDRPNYGYTF
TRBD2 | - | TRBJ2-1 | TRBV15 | TGTGCCACCAGCTCGTCCCGGACCATTGTCGGCGGGAGCATCTACAATGAGCAGTTCTTC | CATSSSRTIVGGSIYNEQFF
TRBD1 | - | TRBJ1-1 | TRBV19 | TGTGCCAGTACCTTGGACAGGGGGCGCATGAACACTGAAGCTTTCTTT | CASTLDRGRMNTEAFF
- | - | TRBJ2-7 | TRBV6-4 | TGTGCCAGCACCTGGACAGAGGCCTACGAGCAGTACTTC | CASTWTEAYEQYF
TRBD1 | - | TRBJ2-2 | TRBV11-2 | TGTGCCAGCAGCCGGACAGGGGCGAACACCGGGGAGCTGTTTTTT | CASSRTGANTGELFF
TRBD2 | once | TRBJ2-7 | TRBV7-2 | TGTGCCAGCAGCTCTAGCGGGAGCTCCTACGAGCAGTACTTC | CASSSSGSSYEQYF
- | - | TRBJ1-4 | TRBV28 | TGTGCCAGCACCAACGGGGGGCTTAATGAAAAACTGTTTTTT | CASTNGGLNEKLFF
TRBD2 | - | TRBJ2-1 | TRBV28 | TGTGCCAGCAGTGCCGGGACTAGAAGCTCCTACAATGAGCAGTTCTTC | CASSAGTRSSYNEQFF
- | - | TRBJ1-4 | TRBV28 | TGTGCCAGCAGTCTCCCCAGGGCCAGGTCTAATGAAAAACCGTTTTTT | CASSLPRARSNEKPFF
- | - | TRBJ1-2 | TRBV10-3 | TGTGCCATCAAACAGGGCGACAACTATGGCTACACCTTC | CAIKQGDNYGYTF
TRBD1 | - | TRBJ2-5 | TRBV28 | TGTGCCAGCAGAACCGTGGACAGGAAAGAGACCCAGTACTTC | CASRTVDRKETQYF
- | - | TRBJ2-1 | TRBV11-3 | TGTGCCAGCAGCCGGGGGGCTGCTATCAACAATGAGCAGTTCTTC | CASSRGAAINNEQFF
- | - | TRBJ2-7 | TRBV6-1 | TGTGCCAGCAGCGAGGGGACTTACGAGCAGTACTTC | CASSEGTYEQYF
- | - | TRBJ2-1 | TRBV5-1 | - | CASILDNSSEQFF
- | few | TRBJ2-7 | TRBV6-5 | TGTGCCAGCAGTTATAAGGAGGGGGCGGGCCACGAGCAGTACTTC | CASSYKEGAGHEQYF
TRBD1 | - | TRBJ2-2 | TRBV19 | TGTGCCAGTAGTATCCGACAGGGCACCGGGGAGCTGTTTTTT | CASSIRQGTGELFF
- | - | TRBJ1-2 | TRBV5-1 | TGCGCCAGCAGCTGGACTTCATTCTATGGCTACACCTTC | CASSWTSFYGYTF
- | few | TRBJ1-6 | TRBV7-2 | TGTGCCAGCAGCTTACCCCGTTCCGTATATAATTCACCCCTCCACTTT | CASSLPRSVYNSPLHF
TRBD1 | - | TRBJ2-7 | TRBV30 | TGTGCCTGGAGCGCAGGGGGTTCAAGGTACGAGCAGTACTTC | CAWSAGGSRYEQYF
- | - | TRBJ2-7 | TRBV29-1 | TGCAGCGTAAGAGTGGGGGGACGGAACTACGAGCAGTACTTC | CSVRVGGRNYEQYF
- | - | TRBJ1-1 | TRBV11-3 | TGTGCCAGCAGCTTAGCAGGGGCGAGGGCTGAAGCTTTCTTT | CASSLAGARAEAFF
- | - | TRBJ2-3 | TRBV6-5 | TGTGCCAGCAGTGAAGCGCTTGGATATACGCAGTATTTT | CASSEALGYTQYF
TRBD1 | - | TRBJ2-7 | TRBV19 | TGTGCCAGTGGGTTGGGGACAGAACTTCTACCTCCGTACTTC | CASGLGTELLPPYF
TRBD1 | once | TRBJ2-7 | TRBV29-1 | TGCAGCGTGGACACGACAGGGAACAACGAGCAGTACTTC | CSVDTTGNNEQYF
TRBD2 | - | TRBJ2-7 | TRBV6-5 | TGTGCCAGCAGTACCACAACTAGCGGAACCTACGAGCAGTACTTC | CASSTTTSGTYEQYF
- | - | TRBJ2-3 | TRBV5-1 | TGCGCCAGCAGCTTGGCTTGGGGACCCCTCACCCGGAGGGTTGAGGCGCAGTATTTT | CASSLAWGPLTRRVEAQYF
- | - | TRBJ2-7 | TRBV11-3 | TGTGCCAGCGCCGACACAGGGACGGTAACTAACGAGCAGTACTTC | CASADTGTVTNEQYF
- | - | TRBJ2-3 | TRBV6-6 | TGTGCCAGCAGAGCGGAGAGCACAGATACGCAGTATTTT | CASRAESTDTQYF
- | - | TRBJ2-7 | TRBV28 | TGTGCCAGCAGTTTCTACCGGGACATCTACGAGCAGTACTTC | CASSFYRDIYEQYF
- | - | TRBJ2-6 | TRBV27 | TGTGCCAGCAGTTTGTCCGGGGTCTTCTTTGGGGCCAACGTCCTGACTTTC | CASSLSGVFFGANVLTF
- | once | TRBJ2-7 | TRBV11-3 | TGTGCCAGCAGCTTAGATTCGTTAAACTACGAGCAGTACTTC | CASSLDSLNYEQYF
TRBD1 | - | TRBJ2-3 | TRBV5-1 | TGCGCCAGCAGCCCGCCCCGACAGGGCGGCACAGATACGCAGTATTTT | CASSPPRQGGTDTQYF
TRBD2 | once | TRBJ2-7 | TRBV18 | TGTGCCAGCCATAGCGGGGACTCCTACGAGCAGTACTTC | CASHSGDSYEQYF
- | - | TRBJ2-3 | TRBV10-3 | TGTGCCATCAGCCCGGGGTCTAGCACAGATACGCAGTATTTT | CAISPGSSTDTQYF
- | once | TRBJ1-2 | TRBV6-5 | TGTGCCAGCAGTTACTCTACAGGGCAGTTCTATGGCTACACCTTC | CASSYSTGQFYGYTF